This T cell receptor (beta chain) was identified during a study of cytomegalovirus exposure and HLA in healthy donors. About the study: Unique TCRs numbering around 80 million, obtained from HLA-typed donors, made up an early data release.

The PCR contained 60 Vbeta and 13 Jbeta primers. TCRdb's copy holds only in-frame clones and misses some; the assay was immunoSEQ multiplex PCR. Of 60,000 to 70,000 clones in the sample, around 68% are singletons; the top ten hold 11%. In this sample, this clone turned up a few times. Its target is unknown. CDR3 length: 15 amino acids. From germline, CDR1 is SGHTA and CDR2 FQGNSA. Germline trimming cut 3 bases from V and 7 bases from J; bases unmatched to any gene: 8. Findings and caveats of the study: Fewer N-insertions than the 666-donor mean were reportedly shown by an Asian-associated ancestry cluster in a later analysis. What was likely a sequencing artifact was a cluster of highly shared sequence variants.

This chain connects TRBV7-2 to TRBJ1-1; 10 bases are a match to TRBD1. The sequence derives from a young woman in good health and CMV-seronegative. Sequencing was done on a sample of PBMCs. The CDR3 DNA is TGTGCCAGCAGCTTTAGGACAGGGGGAACGGGTGAAGCTTTCTTT. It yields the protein CASSFRTGGTGEAFF.